Sequencing of this T cell receptor beta chain was carried out in a study of CXCR3-negative and CXCR3-positive naive CD8 T cells. Study-wide points: A higher hydrophobicity marked the TRB CDR3s of CXCR3-positive naive cells versus CXCR3-negative naive cells.

The libraries of TRB cDNA were prepared using 5' RACE with UMI labels. After re-calling the 5' RACE reads, TCRdb lists one entry per CDR3 protein, DNA absent. The sample totals 100,000 to 150,000 distinct CDR3 sequences. On this clonotype itself: As yet, its antigen is unknown.

Germline CDR1 SQVTM, CDR2 ANQGSEA. This CDR3 is 14 amino acids long. V is TRBV29-1 and J is TRBJ2-7; TCRdb selects TRBD1, and the lack of DNA leaves this call unchecked. Sequencing used naive CXCR3+ CD8+ T cells from blood. Subset meaning: CD45RO-CCR7+CD27+CD95- naive CD8+ T cells expressing CXCR3 (TNR3+). The receptor comes from a human donor in good health. Some clones in this sample may be carry-over from other donors' samples. The chain's CDR3 is CSVDGVGDHYEQYF.